What follows are 6 T cell receptor beta chains derived from one specimen sequenced in a study of T cell changes during pregnancy in multiple sclerosis. Clones were read by immunoSEQ multiplex PCR, and TCRdb kept only the in-frame ones, dropping some. The sample shows fewer than 60,000 clones, more than 85% of them seen only once. Sequencing was performed on peripheral blood, taken after pregnancy. These receptors were obtained from a female donor in good health, enrolled as a control in a pregnancy study.

The chain is built from TRBV7-2 and TRBJ2-5; 9 nucleotides match TRBD1. CDR3 size: 13 residues. V lost 5 bases and J lost 3; bases outside the gene matches: 1. CDR1 and CDR2 (germline): SGHTA, FQGNSA. CDR3 coding DNA: TGTGCCAGCAGCCGGGACAGGGAAGAGACCCAGTACTTC. Its translation is CASSRDREETQYF.

The rearrangement uses TRBV28 and TRBJ1-4, with D tentatively TRBD1 (5 bases). In germline, CDR1 is MDHEN, CDR2 SYDVKM. The CDR3 is made up of 15 amino acids. V lost 10 bases to trimming and J lost 2 bases, with 17 bases between them. CDR3: CATTSPGGTNEKLFF. The CDR3 DNA is TGTGCCACTACCTCTCCGGGGGGGACTAATGAAAAACTGTTTTTT.

The V call is TRBV18, the J call TRBJ1-5, with 11 bases that match TRBD1. CDR1 and CDR2 from the germline V gene are KGHSH and LQKENI. V dropped 1 base and J dropped 6; count of bases not matched to a gene: 2. There are 15 residues in the CDR3. CDR3 sequence: CASSPQDRGLQPQHF. CDR3 sequence (DNA): TGTGCCAGCTCACCACAGGACAGGGGGCTTCAGCCCCAGCATTTT.

The chain is built from TRBV6-5 and TRBJ2-7; 7 bases map to TRBD2. This CDR3 is 16 amino acids long. Trimming removed 0 bases from V and 3 bases from J; junction bases left unmatched: 8. Germline-derived CDR1 and CDR2 are MNHEY and SVGAGI. For the CDR3, the DNA is TGTGCCAGCAGTTACTCAATCGATTTAGCGGGCTACGAGCAGTACTTC. It specifies CASSYSIDLAGYEQYF.

This sequence joins TRBV21-1 and TRBJ1-5; the D call in the table, TRBD1, was not verified against the DNA. TRBV21-1 counts as a pseudogene. The CDR3 contains 16 residues. The CDR3 loop reads CASSKGTGGTNQPQHF. The CDR3, as DNA: TGTGCCAGCAGCAAAGGGACAGGGGGAACCAATCAGCCCCAGCATTTT.

This chain connects TRBV6-5 to TRBJ2-1; 11 bases are a match to TRBD1. In germline, CDR1 is MNHEY, CDR2 SVGAGI. The CDR3 is 14 amino acids. Losses at the gene ends were 2 bases for V and 8 bases for J; bases not matched to a gene: 2. CDR3 sequence (DNA): TGTGCCAGCAGTTACCGGACAGGGGGCTATGAGCAGTTCTTC. It yields the protein CASSYRTGGYEQFF.